This TCR beta chain was identified in a study of PD-1 blockade in classical Hodgkin lymphoma. This clone is classed as medium-sized. CDR3 size: 14 residues. Germline CDR1 is SNHLY and CDR2 is FYNNEI. V dropped 6 bases and J dropped 7; count of bases not matched to a gene: 8. Time point noted: cycle 4 day 1 (C4D1), after less than seven weeks of nivolumab. All patients experienced relapse after autologous stem cell transplantation, and brentuximab vedotin exposure was variable. Thawed PBMCs underwent magnetic negative selection to obtain purified CD8+ T cells. Only in-frame clones appear in the TCRdb table, and some are missing; sequencing was by immunoSEQ multiplex PCR. The sample includes about 2,700 clones, about three quarters seen only once; the top ten take around 28%.

The V call is TRBV2, the J call TRBJ1-5; 8 positions match TRBD1. This clonotype originated in a human donor with classical Hodgkin lymphoma. Source: CD8+ T cells from blood, taken before the fourth cycle of nivolumab. In DNA, the CDR3 is TGTGCCAGCAGGCCTAACAGGGGGGACCAGCCCCAGCATTTT. This gives the protein CASRPNRGDQPQHF.